The 25 T cell receptor beta chains in this list originate from one sample, sequenced in a study of cytomegalovirus exposure and HLA in healthy donors. It was with 60 Vbeta and 13 Jbeta primers that the PCR ran. Some clones are missing from TCRdb's copy, which holds only in-frame ones; the method was immunoSEQ multiplex PCR. The table lists approximately 100,000 clones, 78% of them singletons. Sequenced input: PBMCs. Source of these receptors: a woman aged 40 to 50 in good health and CMV-seropositive.

The genes are TRBV11-2 and TRBJ2-7, with TRBD2 as a possible D gene (6 bases). The length of the CDR3 is 16 residues. Germline values: CDR1 SGHAT, CDR2 FQNNGV. Trimming left V 6 bases short and J 2 bases short, with 20 bases between. CDR3 DNA sequence: TGTGCCAGCAGTCATCTAACGGGACTGGCTACCTACGAGCAGTACTTC. Its protein product is CASSHLTGLATYEQYF.

The chain has TRBV7-9 and TRBJ2-7, with D maybe TRBD1 (6 bases). This CDR3 has 15 amino acids. Germline V gives CDR1 SEHNR, CDR2 FQNEAQ (reference sequence). Trimming shortened V by 5 bases and J by 1 base, and 15 bases separated the two germline ends. The CDR3 reads CASSADRWKSYEQYF. The CDR3 bases are TGTGCCAGCAGCGCCGACAGGTGGAAGTCCTACGAGCAGTACTTC.

This clone was observed a few times. The rearrangement uses TRBV5-1 and TRBJ2-4, with TRBD1 matching over 8 bases. This CDR3 is built from 13 residues. Germline V gene lookup returns CDR1 SGHRS and CDR2 YFSETQ. V shed 4 bases, J shed 8 bases, and the junction held 5 bases outside the gene matches. CDR3 in DNA: TGCGCCAGCAGCGGACAGGGAGGTGACATTCAGTACTTC. This encodes CASSGQGGDIQYF.

The rearrangement joins TRBV7-2 to TRBJ2-1; D unresolved. The V gene's germline CDR1 is SGHTA and CDR2 FQGNSA. Trimming left V 3 bases short and J 5 bases short, with 20 bases between. The CDR3 sequence is 17 residues long. The CDR3 DNA reads as TGTGCCAGCAGCTTCCCCGGTAGACTCGGTGCCGACAATGAGCAGTTCTTC. It translates to CASSFPGRLGADNEQFF.

The CDR3 region is CASRGQGAGELFF. The CDR3 nucleotides are TGTGCCAGCAGAGGACAGGGGGCCGGGGAGCTGTTTTTT. The chain uses TRBV25-1 and TRBJ2-2; 10 bases fit TRBD1. V gave up 6 bases and J gave up 6 bases; unmatched junction bases: 1. Germline CDR1 MGHDK, CDR2 SYGVNS. The length of the CDR3 is 13 residues.

V is TRBV20-1 and J is TRBJ2-1; D uncertain. CDR3 length equals 10 residues. From germline, CDR1 is DFQATT and CDR2 SNEGSKA (reference sequence). The V gene lost 1 base and the J gene lost 10 bases, with 5 bases spanning the gap. The CDR3 protein is CSARAREQFF. The CDR3 nucleotides are TGCAGTGCTAGAGCTAGGGAGCAGTTCTTC.

This clone was detected a few times. The chain is built from TRBV5-1 and TRBJ2-1; D may be TRBD2 (6 bases). V lost 3 bases and J lost 4, with 14 bases in between. CDR3 size: 15 residues. CDR1 SGHRS and CDR2 YFSETQ come from the germline V gene. The CDR3 sequence is CASSWISGSYNEQFF. DNA of the CDR3: TGCGCCAGCAGCTGGATTAGCGGAAGTTACAATGAGCAGTTCTTC.

The rearrangement uses TRBV28 and TRBJ2-1; 8 bases are a match to TRBD1. V lost 3 bases and J lost 7; bases outside the gene matches: 11. This CDR3 is built from 16 residues. Germline values: CDR1 MDHEN, CDR2 SYDVKM. CDR3 DNA: TGTGCCAGCAGTTTTATCGTCAGGGGGCCTGGAAATGAGCAGTTCTTC. It specifies CASSFIVRGPGNEQFF.

The V gene is TRBV11-2, the J gene TRBJ2-2; D might be TRBD1 (7 bases). CDR3 length: 17 amino acids. V was trimmed by 1 base and J by 4 bases, leaving 16 bases between them. Germline CDR1 SGHAT, CDR2 FQNNGV. CDR3 loop: CASSLGGGPGGTGELFF. DNA of the CDR3: TGTGCCAGCAGCTTAGGGGGAGGACCAGGGGGCACCGGGGAGCTGTTTTTT.

The chain combines TRBV30 with TRBJ2-3; TRBD2 might be the D (7 bases). This CDR3 comprises 16 residues. Germline CDR1 reads GTSNPN; CDR2 reads SVGIG (reference sequence). V lost 3 bases, J lost 1 base, and 17 bases lay in between. As DNA, the CDR3 is TGTGCCTGGAGCGCGGGGGCTAGCTTGGGCACAGATACGCAGTATTTT. Translation: CAWSAGASLGTDTQYF.

This clone was detected only once. The chain couples TRBV15 to TRBJ2-7, with 8 bases fitting TRBD2. The V and J ends lost 2 bases and 3 bases, in that order; junction bases with no gene match: 6. Germline V CDR1 and CDR2: LNHNV, YYDKDF (reference sequence). This CDR3 comprises 15 residues. CDR3 loop: CATSRTSGLIYEQYF. The CDR3 coding sequence is TGTGCCACCAGCAGAACTAGCGGATTGATCTACGAGCAGTACTTC.

This clone turned up a few times. The V call is TRBV19, the J call TRBJ1-5; D unresolved. CDR3 length equals 15 residues. Germline CDR1 reads LNHDA; CDR2 reads SQIVND (reference sequence). The ends were cut back, 4 bases at V and 2 bases at J, with 12 bases in the middle. The CDR3 DNA is TGTGCCAGTAGTACTCGCTTCGGAGGCAATCAGCCCCAGCATTTT. Residues: CASSTRFGGNQPQHF.

J is TRBJ2-1 and V is TRBV7-9, with D perhaps TRBD2 (6 bases). The CDR3 spans 13 residues. Germline assignment: CDR1 SEHNR and CDR2 FQNEAQ (reference sequence). Trimming shortened V by 3 bases and J by 6 bases, and 9 bases separated the two germline ends. The CDR3 DNA reads TGTGCCAGCAGCTTTGTAGCGGCCAATGAGCAGTTCTTC. Amino acid sequence: CASSFVAANEQFF.

This clone was observed once. The V and J genes are TRBV27 and TRBJ1-3; 10 bases match TRBD1. CDR3 length equals 16 residues. The V gene's germline CDR1 is MNHEY and CDR2 SMNVEV (reference sequence). Unmatched junction bases numbered 3, after V lost 3 bases and J lost 1 base. CDR3 sequence reads: CASSFQGQGSGNTIYF. CDR3 nucleotides: TGTGCCAGCAGTTTTCAGGGACAGGGGTCTGGAAACACCATATATTTT.

The rearrangement links TRBV2 to TRBJ2-7, with D maybe TRBD2 (8 bases). V lost 6 bases, J lost 3 bases, and 15 bases lay in between. This CDR3 is built from 14 residues. Germline V CDR1 and CDR2: SNHLY, FYNNEI. The CDR3 region has the DNA TGTGCCAGCAGGGCGGGGGGACAGATCTACGAGCAGTACTTC. The encoded protein is CASRAGGQIYEQYF.

V is TRBV2 and J is TRBJ2-2; tentatively, D is TRBD1 (6 bases). In germline, CDR1 is SNHLY, CDR2 FYNNEI. This CDR3 has 14 residues. The germline V and J ends were trimmed by 3 bases and 8 bases, with 13 bases remaining between them. The CDR3 region is CASSDRGPPGELFF. The CDR3 coding sequence is TGTGCCAGCAGTGACAGGGGCCCCCCTGGGGAGCTGTTTTTT.

This clone was observed a handful of times. CDR3 sequence: CASSQAPYNSPLHF. Here the CDR3 DNA reads TGCGCCAGCAGCCAAGCTCCTTATAATTCACCCCTCCACTTT. V and J are TRBV4-1 and TRBJ1-6; no clear D. CDR3 length: 14 amino acids. Per the germline V gene, CDR1 is MGHRA and CDR2 is YSYEKL. V lost 1 base and J lost 4, with 5 bases in between.

This chain joins TRBV21-1 and TRBJ1-2. TRBV21-1 is annotated as a pseudogene. The CDR3 is 12 amino acids. The DNA of the CDR3 is TGTGCCAGCAGTAGGACTCACTATGGCTACACCTTC. It specifies CASSRTHYGYTF.

The CDR3 DNA follows: TGTGCCAGCAGTAGCGGGGCCGACTATGGCTACACCTTC. This sequence encodes CASSSGADYGYTF. This chain connects TRBV6-1 to TRBJ1-2, with D perhaps TRBD1 (5 bases). The V end was cut by 5 bases, the J end by 3 bases, with 10 bases between. The CDR3 has 13 amino acids. The germline V gene encodes CDR1 MNHNS and CDR2 SASEGT.

This rearrangement joins TRBV10-3 to TRBJ2-3, with 10 bases aligning to TRBD2. The CDR3 sequence is 17 residues long. From germline, CDR1 is ENHRY and CDR2 SYGVKD. V lost 5 bases to trimming and J lost 4 bases; unmatched junction nucleotides: 12. CDR3 bases: TGTGCCATCAGTCGAACCCCCGGGACTAGCGACCCAGATACGCAGTATTTT. Translation gives CAISRTPGTSDPDTQYF.

The V gene is TRBV7-9, the J gene TRBJ1-1; possibly TRBD1 for D (6 bases). The CDR3 runs 15 residues. Deletions cut 4 bases from V and 3 bases from J, with 15 bases between. Germline values: CDR1 SEHNR, CDR2 FQNEAQ (reference sequence). CDR3 bases: TGTGCCAGCAGCTCATACCAGGACAGACACACTGAAGCTTTCTTT. It encodes CASSSYQDRHTEAFF.

This sequence joins TRBV6-1 and TRBJ1-4, with D unresolved. The V gene's germline CDR1 is MNHNS and CDR2 SASEGT. CDR3 length: 13 residues. V lost 1 base to trimming and J lost 16 bases, with 16 bases between them. The CDR3 spells CASSEELEGSRFF. In DNA, the CDR3 is TGTGCCAGCAGTGAAGAGCTAGAGGGTTCGAGGTTTTTT.

The gene calls are TRBV29-1 and TRBJ2-3; TRBD2 matches 14 bases. V was pared by 6 bases and J by 1 base, with 15 bases of the junction left unmatched. The CDR3 consists of 19 residues. Germline CDR1 reads SQVTM; CDR2 reads ANQGSEA. This CDR3 reads CSVQGGLAGAVGGTDTQYF. CDR3 DNA: TGCAGCGTCCAGGGGGGACTAGCGGGAGCCGTGGGGGGCACAGATACGCAGTATTTT.

V and J are TRBV6-5 and TRBJ1-6, with a weak D call TRBD1 (6 bases). This CDR3 comprises 11 residues. With 6 bases removed from V and 13 bases from J, the gap between germline ends came to 10 bases. From germline, CDR1 is MNHEY and CDR2 SVGAGI. As DNA, the CDR3 is TGTGCCAGCAGGTCACAGGGCCCCCTCCACTTT. This translates into CASRSQGPLHF.

Points on this clone: One end of the junction is discordant with germline, which a read error may explain. The rearrangement uses TRBV7-9 and TRBJ2-7; D may be TRBD2 (5 bases). The CDR3 totals 12 residues. Germline V CDR1 and CDR2: SEHNR, FQNEAQ (reference sequence). Written as DNA, the CDR3 is TGTTCCAGCAGCCCTATTTCGGGGGAGCAGTACTTC. The encoded protein is CSSSPISGEQYF.